This T cell receptor (beta chain) emerged from a study of CD8+CD57+ T cells in acquired aplastic anemia. In the study overall: Sorted CD4+ and CD8+ cells gave a mean 3.2 ug DNA, range about 0.19 to 27.4 ug. Read counts for CD4+ cells (from healthy donors) averaged about 10 million.

Genomic DNA served as template for TCR beta VDJ and CDR3 profiling. In TCRdb, the reads were re-called with MiXCR into one record per CDR3 protein. This table has about 200,000 distinct CDR3 sequences, approximately 35% appearing once. Regarding this clonotype: Its antigen remains unidentified.

The study's findings and limits: CD8+ Simpson's diversity did not differ significantly between patients and controls. Some 31 CD8+ CDR3 sequences were shared between patients and controls.

The sequence derives from a human donor in good health, serving as a control. Sequenced input: sorted CD4+, CD8+, or CD8+CD57+ T cells (not recorded which) from PBMCs.

The CDR3 loop is CASSSGTGVGEKLFF. CDR3 DNA: TGTGCCAGCAGCTCCGGGACAGGGGTGGGAGAAAAACTGTTTTTT. This chain uses TRBV7-9 with TRBJ1-4; the match to TRBD1 covers 10 bases. Germline V gene data show CDR1 as SEHNR and CDR2 as FQNEAQ (reference sequence). The CDR3 loop spans 15 amino acids. The ends lost 4 bases at V and 8 bases at J; junction bases unmatched: 7.